The rows below give T cell receptor beta chains drawn from one sample of a study of CD8 T cells in Susac syndrome. MiXCR was run by TCRdb on the immunoSEQ multiplex PCR reads, yielding one entry per CDR3 protein. The sample yields tens of thousands of distinct CDR3 sequences, approximately 94% seen once. The sequenced sample consisted of CD8+ T cells from PBMCs. The receptors were gathered from a human donor with Susac syndrome. The CDR3 runs from the conserved cysteine through the conserved F or W. D genes are given only for firm matches. Size is stated for part of the rows, as once, few or many counts, or as a class when the clone is expanded.

TGTGCCAGCAGCTTATATCGCTTTGAGCAGTTCTTC | CASSLYRFEQFF | TRBV11-2 | NA | 12 | TRBJ2-1 | NA
TGTGCCAGCAGTCCCCTCGGGGGGGGCAATGAGCAGTTCTTC | CASSPLGGGNEQFF | TRBV6-4 | TRBD2 | 14 | TRBJ2-1 | NA
TGTGCCAGCACTGAACAGGGGGAAGAGACCCAGTACTTC | CASTEQGEETQYF | TRBV6-5 | TRBD1 | 13 | TRBJ2-5 | NA
TGCAGCGTTAGCCAGGGCGATCAGTACTTC | CSVSQGDQYF | TRBV29-1 | NA | 10 | TRBJ2-7 | NA
TGTGCCACCAGCAGACGTCTGCAGCGGGGGCCTTACAATGAGCAGTTCTTC | CATSRRLQRGPYNEQFF | TRBV15 | TRBD2 | 17 | TRBJ2-1 | NA
TGCGCCAGCAGCCAAGGAAGGGACGGGACGCGCGAGCAGTACTTC | CASSQGRDGTREQYF | TRBV4-1 | NA | 15 | TRBJ2-7 | NA
TGCGCCAGCAGCCAAGAAGTAGTTTCCTACAATGAGCAGTTCTTC | CASSQEVVSYNEQFF | TRBV4-3 | NA | 15 | TRBJ2-1 | once
TGTGCCAGCAGCTTGGGCTGGACGGTCACTGAAGCTTTCTTT | CASSLGWTVTEAFF | TRBV7-2 | NA | 14 | TRBJ1-1 | NA
TGTGCCAGCAGTCTTCGGGACAGTCCCACAGATACGCAGTATTTT | CASSLRDSPTDTQYF | TRBV6-4 | TRBD1 | 15 | TRBJ2-3 | NA
TGTGCCAGCAGCCTGCAGGGGATTGGGGAGACCCAGTACTTC | CASSLQGIGETQYF | TRBV27 | NA | 14 | TRBJ2-5 | NA
TGTGCCACCAGTGATCAGGACGGGGCTGAAGCTTTCTTT | CATSDQDGAEAFF | TRBV24-1 | NA | 13 | TRBJ1-1 | NA
TGTGCCAGCAGGGAGGGCACTGAAGCTTTCTTT | CASREGTEAFF | TRBV7-9 | NA | 11 | TRBJ1-1 | few
TGCACCCCGAAAAGACCTAAAGAGACCCAGTACTTC | CTPKRPKETQYF | TRBV20-1 | NA | 12 | TRBJ2-5 | NA
TGTGCCAGCAGTTACCTCACGAACACCGGGGAGCTGTTTTTT | CASSYLTNTGELFF | TRBV6-5 | NA | 14 | TRBJ2-2 | NA
TGCGCCAGCAGCCGACAGGGAAGCTACACCTTC | CASSRQGSYTF | TRBV4-1 | TRBD1 | 11 | TRBJ1-2 | NA
TGCGCCAGCAACCCCTGGCAGCCGAACACTGAAGCTTTCTTT | CASNPWQPNTEAFF | TRBV5-1 | NA | 14 | TRBJ1-1 | NA
TGTGCCAGCAGCAACAGAGCGGGGGAAGCTTTCTTT | CASSNRAGEAFF | TRBV7-3 | NA | 12 | TRBJ1-1 | NA
TGTGCCTGCTCCACAGAATCCTATGGCTACACCTTC | CACSTESYGYTF | TRBV30 | NA | 12 | TRBJ1-2 | NA
TGTGCCAGCAGCGTAGGAGATAGCGGTAATGAGCAGTTCTTC | CASSVGDSGNEQFF | TRBV9 | NA | 14 | TRBJ2-1 | NA
TGCGCCAGCAGCTTGGAAGGGGTCGGGGCAACTAATGAAAAACTGTTTTTT | CASSLEGVGATNEKLFF | TRBV5-1 | NA | 17 | TRBJ1-4 | NA
TGTGCCAGCATGACCCGGGACCGAGAAAAGTACTTC | CASMTRDREKYF | TRBV2 | NA | 12 | TRBJ2-4 | NA
TGCGCCAGCAGCTTGGACCGCGGGGTCCAAGAGACCCAGTACTTC | CASSLDRGVQETQYF | TRBV5-1 | NA | 15 | TRBJ2-5 | NA
TGCAGTGCCACAAAAGACTTCATGGCAGCGGGGGGGCCGGACACCGGGGAGCTGTTTTTT | CSATKDFMAAGGPDTGELFF | TRBV20-1 | TRBD2 | 20 | TRBJ2-2 | NA
TGTGCCAGCAGGTACAGGGAACAAGAGACCCAGTACTTC | CASRYREQETQYF | TRBV6-2/TRBV6-3 | NA | 13 | TRBJ2-5 | NA
TGTGCCAGTAGTTCGAAACCGGGACAGGCCCAAGAGACCCAGTACTTC | CASSSKPGQAQETQYF | TRBV19 | TRBD1 | 16 | TRBJ2-5 | NA
TGTGCCAGCAGCCCTAGACCCGGTAGCGGGGGGCAGTTCTTC | CASSPRPGSGGQFF | TRBV7-2 | TRBD2 | 14 | TRBJ2-1 | NA
TGTGCCAGCAGTCCAGGACTAGCGGGGCAAGAGACCCAGTACTTC | CASSPGLAGQETQYF | TRBV12-3/TRBV12-4 | TRBD2 | 15 | TRBJ2-5 | NA
TGTGCCAGCAGCCCCGAAGGGCCCCAATACGAGCAGTACTTC | CASSPEGPQYEQYF | TRBV7-9 | NA | 14 | TRBJ2-7 | NA
TGTGCCAGCAGCCCGCGGACTAGCGGGGGCTCCAGGGAGACCCAGTACTTC | CASSPRTSGGSRETQYF | TRBV7-2 | TRBD2 | 17 | TRBJ2-5 | NA
TGCAGTGCTCCGGGGGGGTCACCCCTCCACTTT | CSAPGGSPLHF | TRBV20-1 | NA | 11 | TRBJ1-6 | once
TGTGCCAGCAGTGAGGACGAGCAGTACTTC | CASSEDEQYF | TRBV2 | NA | 10 | TRBJ2-7 | NA